This TCR beta chain was recorded in a study of beta chain features in type 1 diabetes. In the study overall: Patient and healthy donor groups were alike in age, gender and cell yields. There were 95 million to 110 million sorted cells examined across all samples.

The table lists this clone with a few counts. It was via CD45RO/CCR7/CD25/CD127/CD95/CD27 that CD4+ naive, central memory, regulatory and stem cell-like memory cells were sorted. The whole isolated RNA underwent reverse transcription, so sequencing captured expressed TCRB transcripts. Libraries were prepared by immunoSEQ multiplex PCR; TCRdb keeps only in-frame clonotypes and omits some of them. The repertoire holds 350,000 to 400,000 clones, approximately 16% seen once, with 0.019% in the top ten. Germline CDR1 KGHSH, CDR2 LQKENI. The CDR3 has 16 residues. V lost 2 bases and J 0 bases, leaving 11 bases between the germline ends.

The clonotype originates from a woman younger than 35 in good health. This sequence joins TRBV18 and TRBJ2-4; possible D gene TRBD1, 6 bases. The sequencing sample was made of naive CD4+ T cells from blood. The CDR3 loop is CASSPGSGVAKNIQYF. DNA of the CDR3: TGTGCCAGCTCACCAGGATCAGGGGTAGCCAAAAACATTCAGTACTTC.